What follows are 4 T cell receptor beta chains derived from one specimen sequenced in a study of CD8+CD57+ T cells in acquired aplastic anemia. The template used for profiling TCR beta VDJ and CDR3 was genomic DNA. From the reads, TCRdb called clonotypes with MiXCR, one entry per CDR3 protein. Seen here are 350,000 to 450,000 distinct CDR3 sequences, 55% to 70% observed once, and the top ten hold approximately 3.9%. The sequenced sample was sorted CD4+, CD8+, or CD8+CD57+ T cells (not recorded which) from PBMCs. These receptors all come from a human donor in good health, serving as a control.

The chain links TRBV7-3 to TRBJ1-2, with D uncertain. V lost 4 bases and J lost 13, with 22 bases in between. The CDR3 has 14 amino acids. The germline CDR1 and CDR2 sequences are SGHTA and FQGTGA. CDR3 nucleotide sequence: TGTGCCAGCAGCTGGGAGCTGGTCACCTCTGGATCCACCTTC. It translates to CASSWELVTSGSTF.

This clonotype was detected many times. The junction shows a germline mismatch at one end, possibly a read error. The chain combines TRBV6-4 with TRBJ2-5; 11 bases are shared with TRBD1. This CDR3 spans 10 amino acids. In germline, CDR1 is MRHNA, CDR2 SNTAGT. DNA for the CDR3: TGTGCCAGCACCAAGGGGACAGGGGGCTTC. The encoded protein is CASTKGTGGF.

Comments on this clonotype: Given a much more abundant clone one base away, this may be a read error. The chain links TRBV10-3 to TRBJ2-7; 12 nucleotides agree with TRBD1. The CDR3 sequence is 19 residues long. The germline CDR1 and CDR2 sequences are ENHRY and SYGVKD. The CDR3 sequence is CASSYSRFRDRGRRHERYF. As DNA, the CDR3 is TGTGCCAGCAGTTACTCGAGGTTCCGGGACAGGGGGCGACGTCACGAGCGGTACTTC.

In its sample, this clonotype was seen once. The chain is built from TRBV25-1 and TRBJ2-7; TRBD1 matches at 7 bases. With 5 bases clipped from V and 3 bases from J, the junction kept 10 bases outside the gene matches. From germline, CDR1 is MGHDK and CDR2 SYGVNS. This CDR3 contains 15 residues. CDR3 sequence reads: CASSWDRESLYEQYF. CDR3 sequence (DNA): TGTGCCAGCAGTTGGGACAGAGAGTCTCTCTACGAGCAGTACTTC.